This T cell receptor beta chain was captured in a study of blood T cell repertoires in COVID-19. Study information: Both acute and convalescent COVID-19 samples were obtained from the United States, Italy and Spain. PBMCs, B-cell-depleted T cells, or T cells were the source of the cDNA or gDNA that made up the material.

Study processing details: Counts of nucleated cells, estimated from reference gene primer amplification, were obtained. TCRdb keeps only in-frame clones here, not all; method: immunoSEQ multiplex PCR. V and J calls plus clone size are reproduced from that table; the DNA served to infer D and trimming. The data hold around 450,000 clones, with roughly 91% observed a single time. Participants were placed into cohorts based on the clinical history they reported. The specimen sequenced was PBMCs or T cells enriched from blood (not recorded which). This receptor was identified in a man younger than 35 who had recovered from COVID-19.

The CDR3: CASSLGRGGSEGYTF. The CDR3 coding sequence is TGTGCCAGCAGCTTGGGTCGAGGCGGAAGTGAGGGCTACACCTTC. This chain uses TRBV5-4 with TRBJ1-2; D call uncertain. V was pared by 0 bases and J by 8 bases, with 17 bases between. The CDR3 extends over 15 amino acids. Germline V lookup: CDR1 SGHNT, CDR2 YYREEE (reference sequence). The full variable domain, completed using reference TRBV5-4 and TRBJ1-2, is ETGVTQSPTHLIKTRGQQVTLRCSSQSGHNTVSWYQQALGQGPQFIFQYYREEENGRGNFPPRFSGLQFPNYSSELNVNALELDDSALYLCASSLGRGGSEGYTFGSGTRLTVV.